This record concerns one TCR beta chain sequence. Antigen specificity is unknown. The sample originates from a study of vaccination and CD4 T cells after COVID-19. The treatment denotes: roughly 11-day PBMC culture with coronavirus spike peptide pools or control peptides (ViraFEST assay). Via ViraFEST, peptide pools expanded antigen-specific T cells before TCR sequencing. Healthy vaccinated individuals lacked prior SARS-CoV-2 infection, per negative nucleocapsid antibodies before and after vaccination. Around 2 million PBMCs per well were cultured with approximately 9.8 IU/ml IL-2 and 7.5 to 10 ug/ml peptide pools. The V gene's germline CDR1 is SGHTA and CDR2 FQGNSA. This CDR3 comprises 13 residues. Trimming removed 1 base from V and 9 bases from J, with 12 bases in between. With the Oncomine TCR Beta short-read assay, DNA from cultured CD4+ T cells was sequenced. The authors extracted genomic DNA from cultured CD4+ T cells. Using its own MiXCR run on the PCR reads, TCRdb lists one record per CDR3 protein. Among some 16,000 distinct CDR3 sequences listed, approximately 72% were seen once.

Sequences were derived from CD4+ T cells from blood, cultured in vitro, sampled after SARS-CoV-2 vaccination. This TCR came from a human donor who received a COVID-19 vaccine. The chain couples TRBV7-2 to TRBJ2-5; D may be TRBD1 (5 bases). The DNA for the CDR3 is TGTGCCAGCAGCTTAGGAACCAGGGATGCCCAGTACTTC. Its translation is CASSLGTRDAQYF.